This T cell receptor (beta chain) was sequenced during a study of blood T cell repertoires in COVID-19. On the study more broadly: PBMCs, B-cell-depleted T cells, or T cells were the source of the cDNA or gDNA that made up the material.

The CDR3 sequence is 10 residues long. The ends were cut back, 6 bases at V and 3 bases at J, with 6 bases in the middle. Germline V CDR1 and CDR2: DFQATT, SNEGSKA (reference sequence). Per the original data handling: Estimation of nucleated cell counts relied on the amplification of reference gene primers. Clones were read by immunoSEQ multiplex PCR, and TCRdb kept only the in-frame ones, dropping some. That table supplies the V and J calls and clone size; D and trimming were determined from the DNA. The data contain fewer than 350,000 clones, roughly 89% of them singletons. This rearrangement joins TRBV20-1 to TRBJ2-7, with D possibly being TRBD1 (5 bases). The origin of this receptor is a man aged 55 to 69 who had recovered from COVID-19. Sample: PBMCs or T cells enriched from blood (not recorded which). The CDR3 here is CSAQDYEQYF. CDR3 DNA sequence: TGCAGTGCACAGGACTACGAGCAGTACTTC.